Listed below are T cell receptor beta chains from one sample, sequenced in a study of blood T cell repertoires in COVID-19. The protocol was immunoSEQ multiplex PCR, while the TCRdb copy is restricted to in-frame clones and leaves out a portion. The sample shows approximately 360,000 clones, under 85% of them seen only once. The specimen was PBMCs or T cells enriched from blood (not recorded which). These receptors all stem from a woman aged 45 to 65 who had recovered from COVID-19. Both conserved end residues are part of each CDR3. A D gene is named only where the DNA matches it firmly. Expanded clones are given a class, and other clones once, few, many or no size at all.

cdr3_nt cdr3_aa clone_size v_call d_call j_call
TGTGCCAGCAGCCTATTCCACAGGGAGAACACTGAAGCTTTCTTT CASSLFHRENTEAFF NA TRBV14 NA TRBJ1-1
TGTGCCAGCAGCGTGGGCAGTGCGGGAGAGACCCAGTACTTC CASSVGSAGETQYF NA TRBV9 NA TRBJ2-5
TGTGCCAGCAGCTTTCTCAGGGGGCAGATGACAGATACGCAGTATTTT CASSFLRGQMTDTQYF NA TRBV7-9 TRBD1 TRBJ2-3
TGCGCCAGCAGCTCTTCAACAGGGGAGCCCCAGCATTTT CASSSSTGEPQHF NA TRBV5-1 TRBD1 TRBJ1-5
TGTGCCAGCAGCAAAGACAGGTTGCGTGCTTTCTTT CASSKDRLRAFF NA TRBV6-5 NA TRBJ1-1
TGTGCCACCAGCAGCCCGGGACTAGGCAATGAGCAGTTCTTC CATSSPGLGNEQFF few TRBV15 TRBD2 TRBJ2-1
TGTGCCAGCAAGTTGGGACAGAATCTCGACGAGCAGTACTTC CASKLGQNLDEQYF NA TRBV25-1 TRBD1 TRBJ2-7
TGTGCCAGCAGCTTAGTACAGATTATGAACACTGAAGCTTTCTTT CASSLVQIMNTEAFF NA TRBV7-2 NA TRBJ1-1
TGCAGTACGTGGGCACTCGCTGAAGCTTTCTTT CSTWALAEAFF NA TRBV20-1 NA TRBJ1-1
TGTGCCAGCAGCTTAGACAGGGGGCGCGCAGATACGCAGTATTTT CASSLDRGRADTQYF few TRBV7-2 TRBD1 TRBJ2-3
TGTGCCAGCTCACAGCACGAAAATCAGCCCCAGCATTTT CASSQHENQPQHF NA TRBV18 NA TRBJ1-5
TGTGCCAGCAGCCCGAGGACAGGGGACAGCACTGAAGCTTTCTTT CASSPRTGDSTEAFF NA TRBV7-8 TRBD1 TRBJ1-1
TGCGCCAGCAGCCAAGGTTGGCAGGGGGCGGAGACCCAGTACTTC CASSQGWQGAETQYF NA TRBV4-1 TRBD1 TRBJ2-5
TGTGCCAGCAGCGTAGACGGACAGAGCAATCAGCCCCAGCATTTT CASSVDGQSNQPQHF NA TRBV9 NA TRBJ1-5
TGTGCCAGTAGCCCCTGGACAGGGGACAATCAGCCCCAGCATTTT CASSPWTGDNQPQHF few TRBV19 TRBD1 TRBJ1-5
TGTGCCAGCGGGGCTAAGGGAGGGGTTAGCAATCAGCCCCAGCATTTT CASGAKGGVSNQPQHF NA TRBV27 NA TRBJ1-5
TGCGCCAGCAGCCACCCTCCGGGACAGCGGTACAATGAGCAGTTCTTC CASSHPPGQRYNEQFF NA TRBV4-1 TRBD1 TRBJ2-1
TGTGCCAGCAGCGGGCGGGACTTGAGCTCCTACAATGAGCAGTTCTTC CASSGRDLSSYNEQFF NA TRBV5-8 NA TRBJ2-1